This entry lists 20 T cell receptor beta chains sequenced from one sample in a study of vaccination and CD4 T cells after COVID-19 (dated by TCRdb to the early 2020s). The sample's treatment or condition label, decoded: roughly ten-day PBMC culture with coronavirus spike peptide pools or control peptides (ViraFEST assay). CD4+ T cells from unexposed donors were collected before the COVID-19 pandemic (2011-2018). Library construction relied on PCR. This sample was sequenced with an Illumina iSeq 100. At the Johns Hopkins FTIC core, DNA from the cultured CD4+ T cells underwent TCR sequencing with the Oncomine TCR Beta short-read assay. Genomic DNA was extracted from the cultured CD4+ T cells with the QIAamp micro DNA kit. TCRdb's own reprocessing of the public reads used fastp at Q25 and MiXCR and kept productive beta chains. Each entry merges the rows of one CDR3 protein and shows their most common DNA and genes. The sample table shows around 10,000 distinct CDR3 sequences, and about 27% are seen once. 13% of the sample rests with the top ten.

These TCRs' antigens remain unknown. Source material: CD4+ T cells from blood, cultured in vitro. The receptors shown here come from a human donor in good health.

This rearrangement joins TRBV11-2 to TRBJ1-2, with a tentative D call TRBD1 (5 bases). This CDR3 is built from 14 residues. The V and J ends lost 1 base and 4 bases respectively, with 10 bases between them. Germline CDR1 SGHAT, CDR2 FQNNGV. As DNA, the CDR3 is TGTGCCAGCAGCTTAGTGAGGGGCAGCTATGGCTACACCTTC. Encoded protein: CASSLVRGSYGYTF.

In its sample, this clonotype was seen once. The chain has TRBV6-5 and TRBJ2-2; D is perhaps TRBD2 (6 bases). Germline V gene lookup returns CDR1 MNHEY and CDR2 SVGAGI. There are 20 residues in the CDR3. V dropped 2 bases and J dropped 2 bases, with 24 bases sitting between them. The CDR3 is CASSYRGAIPGTPNTGELFF. In DNA, the CDR3 is TGTGCCAGCAGTTACAGAGGTGCGATTCCGGGGACTCCCAACACCGGGGAGCTGTTTTTT.

The gene calls are TRBV6-1 and TRBJ2-7; 7 bases map to TRBD1. The CDR3 has 15 residues. Germline loops: CDR1 MNHNS, CDR2 SASEGT. Trimming at V came to 5 bases and at J to 0 bases, leaving 7 bases not matched to a gene. CDR3 in amino acids: CASSPQGPSSYEQYF. The CDR3 nucleotides are TGTGCCAGCAGTCCACAGGGGCCGAGCTCCTACGAGCAGTACTTC.

V usage is TRBV7-2 and J usage is TRBJ1-1; tentatively, D is TRBD1 (5 bases). V gave up 0 bases and J gave up 3 bases, with 11 bases separating them. The CDR3 is made up of 15 amino acids. CDR1 SGHTA and CDR2 FQGNSA come from the germline V gene. CDR3 region: CASSLAFGGDTEAFF. The DNA of the CDR3 is TGTGCCAGCAGCTTAGCGTTCGGGGGGGACACTGAAGCTTTCTTT.

V and J are TRBV28 and TRBJ2-6; TRBD2 agrees at 9 bases. V lost 6 bases to trimming and J lost 0 bases; unmatched junction nucleotides: 6. This CDR3 spans 17 amino acids. Looked up from germline, CDR1 is MDHEN and CDR2 is SYDVKM. The CDR3 loop is CASSLLAGNSGANVLTF. The CDR3 DNA is TGTGCCAGCAGCCTTCTAGCGGGAAACTCTGGGGCCAACGTCCTGACTTTC.

CDR3: CASSLGKRGGRGRAGTDTQYF. CDR3 nucleotides: TGTGCCAGCAGCTTAGGGAAACGGGGCGGGCGCGGGAGGGCCGGCACAGATACGCAGTATTTT. This chain links TRBV11-3 with TRBJ2-3, with 9 bases matching TRBD2. Germline V gene sequence: CDR1 SGHNT, CDR2 YENEEA. CDR3 length: 21 amino acids. V was pared by 1 base and J by 1 base, with 18 bases of the junction left unmatched.

Comment on this clonotype: The junction differs from germline at one of its ends, possibly a read error. The chain combines TRBV7-2 with TRBJ2-1, with D possibly matching TRBD2 (5 bases). Germline assignment: CDR1 SGHTA and CDR2 FQGNSA. The CDR3 sequence is 13 residues long. The CDR3 DNA follows: TGTGCCAGCAGCCCATATACGGGAAATGAGCAGTTTTTC. Protein product: CASSPYTGNEQFF. Variable domain in full (rest from reference TRBV7-2 and TRBJ2-1): GAGVSQSPSNKVTEKGKDVELRCDPISGHTALYWYRQSLGQGLEFLIYFQGNSAPDKSGLPSDRFSAERTGGSVSTLTIQRTQQEDSAVYLCASSPYTGNEQFFGPGTRLTVL.

Concerning this clonotype itself: Its ends do not fully match the called genes, so a read error is possible. The chain links TRBV20-1 to TRBJ2-3; possible D gene TRBD1, 5 bases. The CDR3 loop spans 15 amino acids. Germline values: CDR1 DFQATT, CDR2 SNEGSKA (reference sequence). CDR3 bases: TGCAGTGCTCACCCACCTTTAGTAAACACAGGTACGCAGTATTTT. It yields the protein CSAHPPLVNTGTQYF.

This clonotype was detected only a few times. V is TRBV6-1 and J is TRBJ1-5; weak D call: TRBD1 (6 bases). CDR1 is MNHNS and CDR2 is SASEGT in the germline V gene. The CDR3 covers 16 residues. V lost 6 bases, J lost 15 bases, and 30 bases lay in between. The CDR3 sequence: CASSRLFGTNISPMHF. The CDR3 DNA is TGTGCCAGCAGCCGACTCTTCGGGACAAATATCAGCCCCATGCATTTT.

Judged by abundance, this clonotype is medium-sized (0.01 to 0.1%). The chain combines TRBV24-1 with TRBJ1-5; D is ambiguous. Germline V gene lookup returns CDR1 KGHDR and CDR2 SFDVKD. The ends were cut back, 0 bases at V and 0 bases at J, with 11 bases in the middle. This CDR3 is built from 17 residues. The CDR3 loop is CATSDLFPVNSNQPQHF. In DNA form, the CDR3 reads TGTGCCACCAGTGATTTGTTTCCGGTGAATAGCAATCAGCCCCAGCATTTT.

This chain connects TRBV18 to TRBJ2-1; D call uncertain. V shed 3 bases and J shed 6 bases, with 6 bases lying between them. Looked up from germline, CDR1 is KGHSH and CDR2 is LQKENI. There are 12 residues in the CDR3. For the CDR3, the DNA is TGTGCCAGCTCACCCCTTGGCAATGAGCAGTTCTTC. It specifies CASSPLGNEQFF. The complete variable domain, with remaining parts taken from reference TRBV18 and TRBJ2-1, reads NAGVMQNPRHLVRRRGQEARLRCSPMKGHSHVYWYRQLPEEGLKFMVYLQKENIIDESGMPKERFSAEFPKEGPSILRIQQVVRGDSAAYFCASSPLGNEQFFGPGTRLTVL.

In the case of this clonotype: Germline and junction disagree at one end, which may indicate a read error. The gene calls are TRBV7-6 and TRBJ2-3; 8 bases map to TRBD2. Germline V lookup: CDR1 SGHVS, CDR2 FNYEAQ. The CDR3 consists of 15 residues. The CDR3 region has the DNA TGCGCCAGCAGCCCGGGACTAGTGAAGACAGATACGCAGTATTTT. Protein: CASSPGLVKTDTQYF.

This clonotype was picked up a small number of times. The chain combines TRBV5-4 with TRBJ1-1; D may be TRBD1 (6 bases). The CDR3 totals 12 residues. V was cut by 2 bases and J by 5 bases, with 7 bases left in between. Per the germline V gene, CDR1 is SGHNT and CDR2 is YYREEE (reference sequence). The CDR3 region is CASSFQGTEAFF. The CDR3 bases are TGTGCCAGCAGCTTCCAGGGGACTGAAGCTTTCTTT.

The gene calls are TRBV6-4 and TRBJ1-6, with TRBD1 identical over 9 bases. Losses at the gene ends were 2 bases for V and 7 bases for J; bases not matched to a gene: 9. Germline V CDR1 and CDR2: MRHNA, SNTAGT. The CDR3 covers 17 residues. CDR3 in DNA: TGTGCCAGCAGTGACCCCAAGGGACAGGGAAGGAATTCACCCCTCCACTTT. Its translation is CASSDPKGQGRNSPLHF.

The rearrangement joins TRBV9 to TRBJ2-1; D is tentatively TRBD1 or TRBD2 (5 bases each). The ends were cut back, 2 bases at V and 8 bases at J, with 11 bases in the middle. The length of the CDR3 is 13 residues. Germline V gives CDR1 SGDLS, CDR2 YYNGEE. The CDR3 DNA follows: TGTGCCAGCAGCGTGAGAGGGGTGGATGAGCAGTTCTTC. Translation: CASSVRGVDEQFF.

The chain joins TRBV28 to TRBJ1-5, with TRBD1 as a possible D gene (5 bases). CDR1 is MDHEN, CDR2 SYDVKM, per germline. Between the trimmed V and J ends, which lost 7 bases and 5 bases, there was a span of 9 bases. This CDR3 has 12 residues. The CDR3 nucleotides read TGTGCCAGCACGGCAGGGCATCAGCCCCAGCATTTT. Translation gives CASTAGHQPQHF.

The chain uses TRBV30 and TRBJ1-2; D perhaps matches TRBD1 (5 bases). From germline, CDR1 is GTSNPN and CDR2 SVGIG (reference sequence). The CDR3 sequence is 15 residues long. V lost 0 bases to trimming and J lost 6 bases, with 17 bases between them. The chain's CDR3 is CAWSVRVRGEDGYTF. The CDR3 nucleotides are TGTGCCTGGAGTGTGAGGGTACGGGGCGAGGATGGCTACACCTTC. Based on the CDR3 plus reference TRBV30 and TRBJ1-2, the full variable domain is SQTIHQWPATLVQPVGSPLSLECTVEGTSNPNLYWYRQAAGRGLQLLFYSVGIGQISSEVPQNLSASRPQDRQFILSSKKLLLSDSGFYLCAWSVRVRGEDGYTFGSGTRLTVV.

This clonotype was seen a handful of times. This chain joins TRBV12-3 or TRBV12-4 and TRBJ1-5; tentatively, D is TRBD1 (5 bases). The germline V and J ends were trimmed by 2 bases and 7 bases, with 9 bases remaining between them. This CDR3 is 13 amino acids long. For the CDR3, the DNA is TGTGCCAGCAGTTTACAGGGTTGGCAGCCCCAGCATTTT. Translation: CASSLQGWQPQHF.

The CDR3 DNA reads as TGTGCCAGCAGGAGGACAGGGAACCAAGAGACCCAGTACTTC. It codes for CASRRTGNQETQYF. The chain carries TRBV12-3 or TRBV12-4 and TRBJ2-5, with 8 bases that match TRBD1. This CDR3 region has 14 residues. Trimming cost V 6 bases and J 0 bases; bases outside gene matches: 3.

Relative to its sample, this clonotype is medium-sized (0.01 to 0.1%). The V gene is TRBV7-6, the J gene TRBJ1-6; D call uncertain. CDR1 SGHVS and CDR2 FNYEAQ come from the germline V gene. V lost 5 bases, J lost 9 bases, and 8 bases lay in between. CDR3 length: 12 residues. CDR3 in amino acids: CASSPPGSPLHF. For the CDR3, the DNA is TGTGCCAGCAGCCCCCCGGGTTCACCCCTCCACTTT.